This TCR beta chain derives from a study of shared clonotypes between healthy human individuals. The CDR3 extends over 16 amino acids. Germline assignment: CDR1 MNHNS and CDR2 SASEGT. The germline V and J ends were trimmed by 4 bases and 0 bases, with 14 bases remaining between them. Profiling relied on immunoSEQ multiplex PCR, and the TCRdb table lists in-frame clones only, not all of them. The table has hundreds of thousands of clones, 97% seen once. This receptor was obtained from a woman aged 25 to 45 in good health. The V gene is TRBV6-1, the J gene TRBJ2-3; the D is unclear. Sequencing input: naive CD4+ T cells sorted from blood. Specified subset: CD45RA+ positively selected. The CDR3 loop reads CASSGRVRRSTDTQYF. The CDR3 nucleotides are TGTGCCAGCAGTGGCCGGGTGCGCCGCAGCACAGATACGCAGTATTTT.